What follows are 16 T cell receptor beta chains derived from one specimen sequenced in a study of Graves' ophthalmopathy and Graves' hyperthyroidism. TCR beta CDR3 amplification used RNA transcripts. HTBI primers were used in a first-round RT-PCR, which preceded a second-round multiplex PCR. In TCRdb, the multiplex PCR reads were re-called with MiXCR into one record per CDR3 protein. The sample includes a few hundred thousand distinct CDR3 sequences, 17% of them seen just once. The sample comprised peripheral blood. The receptors come from an adult woman with stable Graves' hyperthyroidism.

There are many counts of this clonotype. The chain employs TRBV28 and TRBJ2-7; perhaps TRBD1 as D (5 bases). Trimming took off 7 bases at V and 5 bases at J, with 18 bases between the two ends. The germline V gene has CDR1 MDHEN and CDR2 SYDVKM. CDR3 length equals 14 residues. The CDR3 loop reads CASTPTGLVHEQYF. CDR3 bases: TGTGCCAGCACCCCAACAGGCCTGGTCCACGAGCAGTACTTC. The whole variable domain, remainder taken from reference TRBV28 and TRBJ2-7, is DVKVTQSSRYLVKRTGEKVFLECVQDMDHENMFWYRQDPGLGLRLIYFSYDVKMKEKGDIPEGYSVSREKKERFSLILESASTNQTSMYLCASTPTGLVHEQYFGPGTRLTVT.

This clonotype was recorded at least ten times. The chain carries TRBV20-1 and TRBJ1-1; D remains unclear. This CDR3 comprises 14 residues. Trimming cost V 4 bases and J 1 base, with 13 bases left between them. CDR1 DFQATT and CDR2 SNEGSKA come from the germline V gene (reference sequence). This chain's CDR3 is CSATEPTRNTEAFF. The CDR3, as DNA: TGCAGTGCTACTGAACCCACAAGGAACACTGAAGCTTTCTTT.

This rearrangement joins TRBV6-2 or TRBV6-3 to TRBJ1-5, with D uncertain. V lost 2 bases to trimming and J lost 6 bases, with 14 bases between them. Germline CDR1 reads MNHEY; CDR2 reads SVGEGT. The CDR3 is made up of 15 amino acids. This CDR3 is CASSYTSAKGQPQHF. CDR3 coding DNA: TGTGCCAGCAGTTACACTTCGGCCAAGGGTCAGCCCCAGCATTTT.

This clonotype was seen ten or more times. The chain carries TRBV7-2 and TRBJ2-7; D may be TRBD2 (6 bases). The germline V and J ends were trimmed by 1 base and 3 bases, with 16 bases remaining between them. The CDR3 totals 16 residues. Per the germline V gene, CDR1 is SGHTA and CDR2 is FQGNSA. CDR3 amino acids: CASSLGSLAFHYEQYF. The DNA of the CDR3 is TGTGCCAGCAGCTTAGGATCCCTAGCGTTTCACTACGAGCAGTACTTC. The entire variable domain, with the rest obtained from reference TRBV7-2 and TRBJ2-7, is as follows: GAGVSQSPSNKVTEKGKDVELRCDPISGHTALYWYRQSLGQGLEFLIYFQGNSAPDKSGLPSDRFSAERTGGSVSTLTIQRTQQEDSAVYLCASSLGSLAFHYEQYFGPGTRLTVT.

At least ten counts were recorded for this clonotype. This sequence joins TRBV7-6 and TRBJ1-1; no definite D call. V was shortened by 2 bases and J by 1 base, with 11 bases between the two germline ends. The CDR3 is 15 residues long. CDR1 and CDR2 from the germline V gene are SGHVS and FNYEAQ. CDR3 sequence: CASSLKAESNTEAFF. The CDR3, as DNA: TGTGCCAGCAGCTTAAAGGCAGAATCGAACACTGAAGCTTTCTTT.

This clonotype was found a few times. The gene calls are TRBV9 and TRBJ2-7, with 7 bases lining up with TRBD2. Germline loops: CDR1 SGDLS, CDR2 YYNGEE. V shed 0 bases, J shed 3 bases, and the junction held 6 bases outside the gene matches. This CDR3 has 15 amino acids. The CDR3 nucleotides read TGTGCCAGCAGCGTAGATGCGACGGGGGGCTACGAGCAGTACTTC. Translation gives CASSVDATGGYEQYF.

In its sample, this clonotype was seen many times. This chain links TRBV6-1 with TRBJ1-2; perhaps TRBD1 as D (5 bases). Trimming cost V 1 base and J 0 bases, with 9 bases left between them. The length of the CDR3 is 15 residues. The germline V gene has CDR1 MNHNS and CDR2 SASEGT. The DNA for the CDR3 is TGTGCCAGCAGTGAAGGTGACAGCCCTAACTATGGCTACACCTTC. This sequence encodes CASSEGDSPNYGYTF.

This clonotype was recorded at least ten times. CDR3 residues: CASSFRQGGDQPQHF. DNA of the CDR3: TGTGCCAGCAGTTTTCGCCAGGGGGGCGATCAGCCCCAGCATTTT. The J gene is TRBJ1-5, the V gene TRBV12-3 or TRBV12-4, with 7 nucleotides matching TRBD1. The CDR3 runs to 15 residues. With V trimmed by 3 bases and J by 5 bases, 7 bases remained unmatched.

For this clonotype: A single base separates this from a much larger clone, so it may be a read error. The chain recombines TRBV20-1 with TRBJ2-7; D not resolved. The V gene's germline CDR1 is DFQATT and CDR2 SNEGSKA (reference sequence). CDR3 length: 11 amino acids. Trimming shortened V by 2 bases and J by 10 bases, and 12 bases separated the two germline ends. The CDR3 DNA is TGCAGTGCTAGAACCGGGTCTCTACAGTACTTC. This codes for CSARTGSLQYF.

The chain joins TRBV30 to TRBJ1-1; unclear D gene. CDR1 is GTSNPN and CDR2 is SVGIG in the germline V gene (reference sequence). V was pared by 4 bases and J by 0 bases, with 9 bases between. The CDR3 is 13 residues long. For the CDR3, the DNA is TGTGCCTGGAACAGAGAGATGAACACTGAAGCTTTCTTT. Protein: CAWNREMNTEAFF.

This clonotype was counted only a few times. J is TRBJ2-5 and V is TRBV14; no firm D call. Per germline, CDR1 SGHDN and CDR2 FVKESK. V gave up 1 base and J gave up 4 bases, with 4 bases separating them. The CDR3 has 12 amino acids. The CDR3 is CASSQAPETQYF. The CDR3 region has the DNA TGTGCCAGCAGCCAAGCCCCAGAGACCCAGTACTTC.

The table lists this clonotype with many counts. J is TRBJ2-3 and V is TRBV12-3 or TRBV12-4; 9 nucleotides match TRBD1. The CDR3 is 14 amino acids. J gave up 6 bases and V 6 bases, and 7 bases lay outside the gene matches. The CDR3 sequence is CASSPGQGTDTQYF. CDR3 coding DNA: TGTGCCAGCAGCCCTGGACAGGGGACGGATACGCAGTATTTT.

In its sample, this clonotype was seen many times. The chain joins TRBV2 to TRBJ2-5; the D is unclear. Germline assignment: CDR1 SNHLY and CDR2 FYNNEI. Trimming took off 7 bases at V and 8 bases at J, with 14 bases between the two ends. This CDR3 is 12 amino acids long. Here the CDR3 reads CASTTLMRTQYF. CDR3 nucleotides: TGTGCCAGCACCACCTTGATGAGAACCCAGTACTTC.

This clonotype has just one count. The rearrangement uses TRBV27 and TRBJ2-7; 11 nucleotides agree with TRBD2. The CDR3 consists of 14 residues. Trimming cost V 7 bases and J 3 bases; bases outside gene matches: 5. Germline CDR1 reads MNHEY; CDR2 reads SMNVEV (reference sequence). Here the CDR3 DNA reads TGTGCCAGCAAGAGACTAGCGGGGAACTACGAGCAGTACTTC. It encodes CASKRLAGNYEQYF.

This clonotype was detected many times. The CDR3 protein is CATEPSHYEQYF. CDR3 coding DNA: TGTGCCACTGAACCTAGCCACTACGAGCAGTACTTC. The V gene is TRBV6-1, the J gene TRBJ2-7, with D perhaps TRBD2 (5 bases). Trimming left V 10 bases short and J 3 bases short, with 13 bases between. The CDR3 covers 12 residues. Looked up from germline, CDR1 is MNHNS and CDR2 is SASEGT.

The rearrangement joins TRBV28 to TRBJ2-2, with 12 bases lining up with TRBD1. The CDR3 is 16 amino acids. Looked up from germline, CDR1 is MDHEN and CDR2 is SYDVKM. V was clipped by 6 bases and J by 2 bases; unmatched bases: 4. The CDR3, as DNA: TGTGCCAGCAGAACCGGGACAGGGGGCAACACCGGGGAGCTGTTTTTT. It translates to CASRTGTGGNTGELFF.